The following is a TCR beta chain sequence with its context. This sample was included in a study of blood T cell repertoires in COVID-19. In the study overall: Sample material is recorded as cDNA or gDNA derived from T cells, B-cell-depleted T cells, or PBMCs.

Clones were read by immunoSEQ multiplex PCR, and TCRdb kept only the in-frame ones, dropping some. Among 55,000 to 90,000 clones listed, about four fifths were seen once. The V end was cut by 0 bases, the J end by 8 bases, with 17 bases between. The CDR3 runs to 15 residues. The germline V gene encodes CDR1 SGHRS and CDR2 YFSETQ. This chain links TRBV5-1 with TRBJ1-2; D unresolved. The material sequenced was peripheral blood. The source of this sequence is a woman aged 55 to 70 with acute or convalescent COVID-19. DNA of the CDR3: TGCGCCAGCAGCTTGGACTCGGGGATCTCTTGGGGCTACACCTTC. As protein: CASSLDSGISWGYTF.